The 25 T cell receptor beta chains listed next were all sequenced from one sample in a study of blood T cell repertoires in COVID-19. Profiling relied on immunoSEQ multiplex PCR, and the TCRdb table lists in-frame clones only, not all of them. The repertoire holds 350,000 to 450,000 clones, with 89% as singletons. The sample comprised peripheral blood. Receptors were obtained from a woman aged 40-49 years with COVID-19, enrolled during active disease.

J is TRBJ1-2 and V is TRBV19, with D possibly being TRBD1 (6 bases). Germline assignment: CDR1 LNHDA and CDR2 SQIVND (reference sequence). The CDR3 consists of 15 residues. Trimming cost V 9 bases and J 3 bases, with 20 bases left between them. CDR3 bases: TGTGCCAGCGCCTTCCACAGGGATCCGGACTATGGCTACACCTTC. It specifies CASAFHRDPDYGYTF.

The CDR3 protein is CASSPTGAASTDTQYF. In DNA form, the CDR3 reads TGTGCCAGCAGCCCGACAGGGGCGGCTAGCACAGATACGCAGTATTTT. The rearrangement uses TRBV7-2 and TRBJ2-3; TRBD1 matches 8 bases. V gave up 5 bases and J gave up 0 bases; unmatched junction bases: 7. CDR3 length equals 16 residues. From germline, CDR1 is SGHTA and CDR2 FQGNSA.

This chain links TRBV28 with TRBJ2-3, with 8 bases matching TRBD1. The CDR3 spans 16 residues. The V and J ends lost 8 bases and 1 base, in that order; junction bases with no gene match: 11. Germline loops: CDR1 MDHEN, CDR2 SYDVKM. Written as DNA, the CDR3 is TGTGCCAGCGCCCTGGGGGTGGGACAGGGCACAGATACGCAGTATTTT. Its protein product is CASALGVGQGTDTQYF.

The rearrangement links TRBV19 to TRBJ2-5; D unclear. CDR1 and CDR2 (germline): LNHDA, SQIVND (reference sequence). The germline V and J ends were trimmed by 5 bases and 2 bases, with 9 bases remaining between them. The CDR3 totals 13 residues. The CDR3: CASSEGRQETQYF. The CDR3 DNA sequence: TGTGCCAGTAGTGAAGGCAGGCAAGAGACCCAGTACTTC. Full variable domain (missing parts from reference TRBV19 and TRBJ2-5): DGGITQSPKYLFRKEGQNVTLSCEQNLNHDAMYWYRQDPGQGLRLIYYSQIVNDFQKGDIAEGYSVSREKKESFPLTVTSAQKNPTAFYLCASSEGRQETQYFGPGTRLLVL.

CDR3 nucleotide sequence: TGTGCCAGCACCAAAGGGACAGTAATGAACACTGAAGCTTTCTTT. As protein: CASTKGTVMNTEAFF. V is TRBV6-5 and J is TRBJ1-1; TRBD1 aligns across 7 bases. The CDR3 is 15 residues long. CDR1 is MNHEY and CDR2 is SVGAGI in the germline V gene. With 7 bases clipped from V and 0 bases from J, the junction kept 8 bases outside the gene matches.

V and J are TRBV6-5 and TRBJ2-1, with TRBD2 matching 7 bases. Germline CDR1 is MNHEY and CDR2 is SVGAGI. CDR3 length equals 14 residues. J was trimmed by 8 bases and V by 7 bases; bases with no gene match: 11. The CDR3 region has the DNA TGTGCCAGCATCCCCACCATGGGGGGGTATGAGCAGTTCTTC. Its translation is CASIPTMGGYEQFF.

The chain links TRBV3-1 (or the pseudogene TRBV3-2) to TRBJ2-3; D unclear. The CDR3 loop spans 12 amino acids. Looked up from germline, CDR1 is LGHDT and CDR2 is YNNKEL (reference sequence). V lost 0 bases, J lost 6 bases, and 4 bases lay in between. CDR3 sequence (DNA): TGTGCCAGCAGCCAAGATCCGGATACGCAGTATTTT. Translated: CASSQDPDTQYF.

The sample holds one count of this clone. V usage is TRBV12-3 or TRBV12-4 and J usage is TRBJ1-1; 8 positions agree with TRBD1. The J segment lost 5 bases and the V segment lost 7 bases, leaving 6 bases of the junction unmatched. CDR3 size: 13 residues. Here the CDR3 reads CASTIGTGTEAFF. Here the CDR3 DNA reads TGTGCCAGCACCATTGGGACAGGTACTGAAGCTTTCTTT.

The V and J genes are TRBV15 and TRBJ1-6; unclear D gene. Germline V gene sequence: CDR1 LNHNV, CDR2 YYDKDF (reference sequence). CDR3 length: 16 residues. V lost 1 base, J lost 11 bases, and 18 bases lay in between. This CDR3 reads CATSRADGPGVTPLHF. In DNA, the CDR3 is TGTGCCACCAGCAGAGCCGACGGCCCGGGAGTAACACCCCTCCACTTT.

The rearrangement uses TRBV2 and TRBJ2-2; the D gene is possibly TRBD1 (5 bases). Germline V lookup: CDR1 SNHLY, CDR2 FYNNEI. Deletions cut 4 bases from V and 1 base from J, with 10 bases between. The length of the CDR3 is 15 residues. The CDR3: CASSGGRVNTGELFF. DNA of the CDR3: TGTGCCAGCAGTGGGGGCAGGGTGAACACCGGGGAGCTGTTTTTT.

The rearrangement links TRBV4-1 to TRBJ1-3, with no clear D. The CDR3 runs 14 residues. The ends were cut back, 1 base at V and 1 base at J, with 5 bases in the middle. CDR1 is MGHRA, CDR2 YSYEKL, per germline. CDR3 DNA sequence: TGCGCCAGCAGCCAAGCGGGGTCTGGAAACACCATATATTTT. Residues: CASSQAGSGNTIYF.

V gene TRBV4-3 combines with J gene TRBJ2-3; 10 bases are shared with TRBD2. V gave up 3 bases and J gave up 4 bases; unmatched junction bases: 19. The CDR3 extends over 20 amino acids. Germline loops: CDR1 LGHNA, CDR2 YSLEER. The CDR3 reads CASSHFPWTSGRRASDTQYF. CDR3 coding DNA: TGCGCCAGCAGCCACTTCCCCTGGACTAGCGGCCGAAGAGCCTCAGATACGCAGTATTTT.

V gene TRBV29-1 combines with J gene TRBJ1-1; 7 bases line up with TRBD1. The CDR3 covers 10 residues. Germline CDR1 is SQVTM and CDR2 is ANQGSEA. Losses at the gene ends were 7 bases for V and 7 bases for J; bases not matched to a gene: 3. The CDR3 DNA reads as TGCAGCGCGGGACAGCTTGAAGCTTTCTTT. This translates into CSAGQLEAFF.

This chain links TRBV27 with TRBJ2-5; 8 nucleotides agree with TRBD1. The V gene end was trimmed by 5 bases and the J gene end by 2 bases; junction bases not matched to a gene: 19. Per the germline V gene, CDR1 is MNHEY and CDR2 is SMNVEV (reference sequence). This CDR3 is 19 amino acids long. The chain's CDR3 is CASSQRAQTGTGLQETQYF. As DNA, the CDR3 is TGTGCCAGCAGTCAAAGGGCGCAGACCGGGACAGGCCTTCAAGAGACCCAGTACTTC.

V gene TRBV28 combines with J gene TRBJ2-7, with D tentatively TRBD2 (6 bases). The V end lost 5 bases, the J end lost 1 base, and 15 bases lay between the germline ends. CDR3 size: 15 residues. Germline V gives CDR1 MDHEN, CDR2 SYDVKM. This CDR3 reads CASSAQRVRSYEQYF. For the CDR3, the DNA is TGTGCCAGCAGTGCCCAGCGGGTCAGATCCTACGAGCAGTACTTC.

The chain combines TRBV27 with TRBJ1-2, with TRBD1 matching 7 bases. The CDR3 is made up of 15 amino acids. With 8 bases clipped from V and 4 bases from J, the junction kept 13 bases outside the gene matches. Germline lookup yields CDR1 MNHEY and CDR2 SMNVEV (reference sequence). The DNA of the CDR3 is TGTGCCAGCGCCCCGGCCACAGGGGAAATCTATGGCTACACCTTC. Protein: CASAPATGEIYGYTF.

The chain links TRBV6-5 to TRBJ2-7, with D tentatively TRBD1 (6 bases). Between the trimmed V and J ends, which lost 6 bases and 0 bases, there was a span of 15 bases. From germline, CDR1 is MNHEY and CDR2 SVGAGI. The CDR3 length is 15 residues. The CDR3 bases are TGTGCCAGCAGATCCGACAGGTCGCTCTCCTACGAGCAGTACTTC. Protein product: CASRSDRSLSYEQYF.

This clone has only a few counts. The CDR3 sequence is CASSYGAGEQYF. The DNA for the CDR3 is TGTGCCAGCAGTTATGGGGCTGGGGAGCAGTACTTC. V and J are TRBV6-5 and TRBJ2-7, with D possibly being TRBD1 (5 bases). V gave up 3 bases and J gave up 7 bases, with 10 bases separating them. This CDR3 has 12 residues. Per germline, CDR1 MNHEY and CDR2 SVGAGI.

This chain links TRBV18 with TRBJ1-5, with 7 bases aligning to TRBD1. The CDR3 extends over 17 amino acids. CDR1 and CDR2 (germline): KGHSH, LQKENI. The V gene end was trimmed by 4 bases and the J gene end by 5 bases; junction bases not matched to a gene: 14. The CDR3 bases are TGTGCCAGCTCACTCCGTGGGACAGAAGAAGGATATCAGCCCCAGCATTTT. Translated: CASSLRGTEEGYQPQHF.

This chain connects TRBV5-1 to TRBJ2-1; D is possibly TRBD1 (5 bases). The V end was cut by 7 bases, the J end by 2 bases, with 16 bases between. CDR3 length: 15 residues. CDR1 is SGHRS, CDR2 YFSETQ, per germline. CDR3 residues: CASGPTDSAYNEQFF. The CDR3 DNA reads TGCGCCAGCGGACCGACCGACAGCGCCTACAATGAGCAGTTCTTC.

The chain links TRBV28 to TRBJ2-2; no clear D gene. Germline CDR1 is MDHEN and CDR2 is SYDVKM. Trimming cost V 7 bases and J 2 bases, with 17 bases left between them. The CDR3 extends over 16 amino acids. The DNA for the CDR3 is TGTGCCAGCAACCTCCGCGTTGCGCTCAACACCGGGGAGCTGTTTTTT. It is translated as CASNLRVALNTGELFF. Filled out from reference TRBV28 and TRBJ2-2, the complete variable domain reads DVKVTQSSRYLVKRTGEKVFLECVQDMDHENMFWYRQDPGLGLRLIYFSYDVKMKEKGDIPEGYSVSREKKERFSLILESASTNQTSMYLCASNLRVALNTGELFFGEGSRLTVL.

The sample holds one count of this clone. V usage is TRBV18 and J usage is TRBJ1-1, with D hard to call. CDR1 and CDR2 from the germline V gene are KGHSH and LQKENI. The CDR3 runs 16 residues. Deletions cut 3 bases from V and 0 bases from J, with 14 bases between. The CDR3 loop is CASSPSTTGLNTEAFF. CDR3 DNA: TGTGCCAGCTCACCCTCTACAACGGGGTTGAACACTGAAGCTTTCTTT.

The V and J genes are TRBV4-3 and TRBJ2-7, with 7 bases fitting TRBD2. The CDR3 sequence is 15 residues long. Unmatched junction bases numbered 5, after V lost 0 bases and J lost 3 bases. The germline V gene encodes CDR1 LGHNA and CDR2 YSLEER. In nucleotides, the CDR3 is TGCGCCAGCAGCCAAGATGGCGGGAGCGGCTACGAGCAGTACTTC. It codes for CASSQDGGSGYEQYF.

The chain carries TRBV27 and TRBJ2-2, with D uncertain. CDR3 length equals 14 residues. The V and J ends lost 4 bases and 5 bases respectively, with 11 bases between them. Germline lookup yields CDR1 MNHEY and CDR2 SMNVEV (reference sequence). Here the CDR3 reads CASSSPFETGELFF. The CDR3 DNA sequence: TGTGCCAGCAGTTCACCCTTTGAGACCGGGGAGCTGTTTTTT.

This sequence joins TRBV3-1 (or the pseudogene TRBV3-2) and TRBJ2-5, with 15 bases aligning to TRBD2. The CDR3 runs to 20 residues. V shed 0 bases, J shed 1 base, and the junction held 9 bases outside the gene matches. Germline V CDR1 and CDR2: LGHDT, YNNKEL (reference sequence). The CDR3 loop is CASSQDLGLAGGTLQETQYF. In DNA form, the CDR3 reads TGTGCCAGCAGCCAAGATCTGGGACTAGCGGGGGGTACCCTCCAAGAGACCCAGTACTTC.